This is a list of T cell receptor beta chains from one sample in a study of Graves' ophthalmopathy and Graves' hyperthyroidism. TCRdb analysed the multiplex PCR reads with MiXCR anew, one entry per CDR3 protein. The repertoire has roughly 400,000 distinct CDR3 sequences, about 18% of them found once; the top ten carry roughly 1.4%. The sequenced material came from peripheral blood. The source is a woman younger than 30 with Graves' ophthalmopathy. The CDR3 runs from the conserved cysteine through the conserved F or W. D genes are given only for firm matches. A row's size may be missing; if present it is once, few, many or a size class.

d_call | j_call | v_call | clone_size | cdr3_length | cdr3_nt | cdr3_aa
NA | TRBJ1-2 | TRBV27 | many | 13 | TGTGCCAGCAGTTTAGTCGGGAACTATGGCTACACCTTC | CASSLVGNYGYTF
NA | TRBJ1-1 | TRBV6-2/TRBV6-3 | NA | 13 | NA | CASSSSGFGEAFF
NA | TRBJ1-2 | TRBV27 | many | 12 | TGTGCCAGCATGGGCCTTAACTATGGCTACACCTTC | CASMGLNYGYTF
NA | TRBJ1-5 | TRBV20-1 | NA | 14 | TGCAGTGCTAGAGAAGGTCGGGTCAATCAGCCCCAGCATTTT | CSAREGRVNQPQHF
NA | TRBJ1-2 | TRBV15 | many | 16 | TGTGCCACCAGCAGAGATTCCGGAATAAGGACCTATGGCTACACCTTC | CATSRDSGIRTYGYTF
NA | TRBJ1-2 | TRBV5-6 | many | 13 | TGTGCCAGCAGCTCTACATTACGAAAAGGCTACACCTTC | CASSSTLRKGYTF
NA | TRBJ1-5 | TRBV7-9 | NA | 13 | TGTGCCAGCAGCTTAGATTCCTTGCAGCCCCAGCATTTT | CASSLDSLQPQHF
TRBD2 | TRBJ2-5 | TRBV20-1 | many | 15 | TGCAGTGCCGCACTTGGACTAGCGCCTGGCGAGACCCAGTACTTC | CSAALGLAPGETQYF
NA | TRBJ2-7 | TRBV5-1 | many | 12 | TGCGCCAGCAGGGACAGCTCCTACGAGCAGTACTTC | CASRDSSYEQYF
NA | TRBJ1-6 | TRBV6-5 | NA | 17 | TGTGCCAGCAGTTATTCAGGGTCGGCAGGGAGGGACTCACCCCTCCACTTT | CASSYSGSAGRDSPLHF